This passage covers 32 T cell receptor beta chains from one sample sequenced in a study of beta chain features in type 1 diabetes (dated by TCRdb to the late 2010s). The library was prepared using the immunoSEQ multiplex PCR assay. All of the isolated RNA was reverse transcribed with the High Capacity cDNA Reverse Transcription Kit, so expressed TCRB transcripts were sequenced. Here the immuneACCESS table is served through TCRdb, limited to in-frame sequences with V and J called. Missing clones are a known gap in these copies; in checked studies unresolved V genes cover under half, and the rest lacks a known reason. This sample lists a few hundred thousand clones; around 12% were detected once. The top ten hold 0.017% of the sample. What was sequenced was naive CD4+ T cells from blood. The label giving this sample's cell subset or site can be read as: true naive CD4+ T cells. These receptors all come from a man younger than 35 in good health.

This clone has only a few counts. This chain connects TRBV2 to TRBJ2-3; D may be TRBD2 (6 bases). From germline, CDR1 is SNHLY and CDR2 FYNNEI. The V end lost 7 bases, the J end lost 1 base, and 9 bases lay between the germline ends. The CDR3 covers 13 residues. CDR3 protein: CASTWGGTDTQYF. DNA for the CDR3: TGTGCCAGCACCTGGGGGGGCACAGATACGCAGTATTTT.

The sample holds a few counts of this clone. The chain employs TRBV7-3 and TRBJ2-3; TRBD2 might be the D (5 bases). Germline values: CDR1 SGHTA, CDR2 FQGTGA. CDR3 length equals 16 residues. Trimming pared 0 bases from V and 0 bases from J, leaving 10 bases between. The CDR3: CASSLTRAGSTDTQYF. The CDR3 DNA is TGTGCCAGCAGCTTAACACGCGCGGGCAGCACAGATACGCAGTATTTT.

In DNA form, the CDR3 reads TGTGCCAGCAGCCCCGACAGGAGTAACTATGGCTACACCTTC. It translates to CASSPDRSNYGYTF. This rearrangement joins TRBV27 to TRBJ1-2, with D possibly matching TRBD1 (6 bases). The CDR3 contains 14 residues. CDR1 is MNHEY and CDR2 is SMNVEV in the germline V gene (reference sequence). Trimming left V 6 bases short and J 1 base short, with 12 bases between.

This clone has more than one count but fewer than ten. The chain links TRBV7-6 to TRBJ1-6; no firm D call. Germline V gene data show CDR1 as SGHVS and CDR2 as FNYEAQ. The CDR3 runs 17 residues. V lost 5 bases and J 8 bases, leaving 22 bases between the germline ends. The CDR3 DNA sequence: TGTGCCAGCAGCACCCGGTGGCAGCGAACGAGGGATTCACCCCTCCACTTT. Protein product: CASSTRWQRTRDSPLHF.

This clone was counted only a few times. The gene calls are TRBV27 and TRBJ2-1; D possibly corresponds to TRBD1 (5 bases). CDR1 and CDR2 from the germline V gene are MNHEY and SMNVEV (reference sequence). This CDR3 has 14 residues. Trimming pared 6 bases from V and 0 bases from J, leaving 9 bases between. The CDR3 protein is CASSRQSSYNEQFF. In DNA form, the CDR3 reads TGTGCCAGCAGCAGACAGAGCTCCTACAATGAGCAGTTCTTC.

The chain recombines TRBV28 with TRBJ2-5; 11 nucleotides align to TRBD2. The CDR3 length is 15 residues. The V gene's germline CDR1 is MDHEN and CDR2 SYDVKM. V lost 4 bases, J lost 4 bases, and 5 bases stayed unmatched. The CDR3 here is CASSSLAGGLETQYF. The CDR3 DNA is TGTGCCAGCAGTTCATTAGCGGGGGGGCTAGAGACCCAGTACTTC.

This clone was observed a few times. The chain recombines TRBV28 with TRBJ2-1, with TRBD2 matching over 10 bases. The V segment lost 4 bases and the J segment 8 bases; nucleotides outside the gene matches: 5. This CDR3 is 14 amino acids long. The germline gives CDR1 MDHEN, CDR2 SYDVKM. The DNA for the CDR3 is TGTGCCAGCAGTTCTAGCGGGGGAGGCGATGAGCAGTTCTTC. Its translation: CASSSSGGGDEQFF.

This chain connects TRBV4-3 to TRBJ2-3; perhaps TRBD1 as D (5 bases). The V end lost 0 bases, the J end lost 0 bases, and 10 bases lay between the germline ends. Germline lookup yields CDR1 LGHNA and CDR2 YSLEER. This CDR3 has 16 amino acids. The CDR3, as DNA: TGCGCCAGCAGCCAAGATAAGGGGATTAGCACAGATACGCAGTATTTT. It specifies CASSQDKGISTDTQYF.

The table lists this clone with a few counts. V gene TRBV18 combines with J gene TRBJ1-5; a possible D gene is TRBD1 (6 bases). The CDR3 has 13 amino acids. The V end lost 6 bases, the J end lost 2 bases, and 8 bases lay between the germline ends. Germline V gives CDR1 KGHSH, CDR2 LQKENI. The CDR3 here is CASSRQGNQPQHF. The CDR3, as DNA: TGTGCCAGCTCCCGACAGGGCAATCAGCCCCAGCATTTT.

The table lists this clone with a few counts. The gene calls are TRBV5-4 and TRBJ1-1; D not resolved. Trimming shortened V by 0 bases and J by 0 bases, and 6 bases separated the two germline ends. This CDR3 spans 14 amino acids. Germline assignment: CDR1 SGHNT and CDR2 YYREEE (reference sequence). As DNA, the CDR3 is TGTGCCAGCAGCTTGGGAGGGTTGAACACTGAAGCTTTCTTT. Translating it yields CASSLGGLNTEAFF.

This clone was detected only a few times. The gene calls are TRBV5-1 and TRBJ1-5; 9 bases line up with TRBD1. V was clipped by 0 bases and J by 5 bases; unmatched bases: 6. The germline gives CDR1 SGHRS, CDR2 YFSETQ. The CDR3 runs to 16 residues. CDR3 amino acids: CASSLGGTGTDQPQHF. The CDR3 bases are TGCGCCAGCAGCTTGGGCGGGACAGGGACTGATCAGCCCCAGCATTTT.

The CDR3 protein is CASSEGVAGGISTDTQYF. DNA for the CDR3: TGTGCCAGCAGCGAGGGGGTAGCGGGAGGAATATCCACAGATACGCAGTATTTT. This chain connects TRBV11-2 to TRBJ2-3; 10 positions agree with TRBD2. The CDR3 consists of 18 residues. J lost 2 bases, V lost 5 bases, and 13 bases had no gene match. Germline loops: CDR1 SGHAT, CDR2 FQNNGV.

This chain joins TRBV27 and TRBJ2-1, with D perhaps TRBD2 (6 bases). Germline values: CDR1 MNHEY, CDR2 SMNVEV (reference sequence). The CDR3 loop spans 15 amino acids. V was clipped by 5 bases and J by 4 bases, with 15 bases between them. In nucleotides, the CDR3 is TGTGCCAGCAGTGCCGGGACTTTAAAATACAATGAGCAGTTCTTC. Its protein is CASSAGTLKYNEQFF.

The CDR3 DNA is TGTGCCATCAGTGAGTCGCCCCGGACAGGGGATTACGAGCAGTACTTC. It specifies CAISESPRTGDYEQYF. The gene calls are TRBV10-3 and TRBJ2-7; TRBD1 matches at 9 bases. The CDR3 spans 16 residues. In germline, CDR1 is ENHRY, CDR2 SYGVKD. The junction had 7 bases not matched to a gene; V was cut back by 0 bases and J by 4 bases.

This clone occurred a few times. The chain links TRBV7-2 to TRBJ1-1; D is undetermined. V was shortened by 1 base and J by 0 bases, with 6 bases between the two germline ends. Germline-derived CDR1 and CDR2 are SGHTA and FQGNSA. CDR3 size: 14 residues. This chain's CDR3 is CASSLGVVNTEAFF. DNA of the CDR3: TGTGCCAGCAGCTTAGGCGTAGTGAACACTGAAGCTTTCTTT.

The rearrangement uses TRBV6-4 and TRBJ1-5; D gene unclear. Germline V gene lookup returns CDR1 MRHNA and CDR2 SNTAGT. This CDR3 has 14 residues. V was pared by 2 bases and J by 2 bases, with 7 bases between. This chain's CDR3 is CASSDEAGNQPQHF. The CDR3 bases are TGTGCCAGCAGTGACGAAGCTGGCAATCAGCCCCAGCATTTT.

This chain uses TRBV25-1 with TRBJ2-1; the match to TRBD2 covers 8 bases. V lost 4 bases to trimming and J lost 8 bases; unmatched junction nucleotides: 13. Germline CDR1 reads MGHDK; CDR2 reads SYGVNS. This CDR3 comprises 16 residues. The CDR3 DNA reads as TGTGCCAGCAGTGGCCGCCTTCGCGGGAGGACGCATGAGCAGTTCTTC. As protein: CASSGRLRGRTHEQFF.

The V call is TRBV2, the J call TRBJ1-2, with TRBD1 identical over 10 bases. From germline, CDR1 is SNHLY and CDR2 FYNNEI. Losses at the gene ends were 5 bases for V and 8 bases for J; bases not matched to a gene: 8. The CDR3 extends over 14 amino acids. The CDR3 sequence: CASSTRQGANGYTF. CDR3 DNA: TGTGCCAGCAGTACCCGACAGGGGGCGAACGGCTACACCTTC.

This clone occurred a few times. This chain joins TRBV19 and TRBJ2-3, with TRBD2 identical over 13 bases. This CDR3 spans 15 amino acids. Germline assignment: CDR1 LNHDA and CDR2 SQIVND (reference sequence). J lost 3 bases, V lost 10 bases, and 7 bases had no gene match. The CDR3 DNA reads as TGTGCCACCTCAACTAGCGGGAGGGGGACAGATACGCAGTATTTT. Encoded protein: CATSTSGRGTDTQYF.

The CDR3 loop is CASLAGLRGNQPQHF. The CDR3 DNA reads TGTGCCAGTCTTGCAGGCCTTCGTGGCAATCAGCCCCAGCATTTT. This sequence joins TRBV19 and TRBJ1-5; D is unresolved. V dropped 8 bases and J dropped 2 bases, with 16 bases sitting between them. CDR1 is LNHDA, CDR2 SQIVND, per germline (reference sequence). The CDR3 spans 15 residues.

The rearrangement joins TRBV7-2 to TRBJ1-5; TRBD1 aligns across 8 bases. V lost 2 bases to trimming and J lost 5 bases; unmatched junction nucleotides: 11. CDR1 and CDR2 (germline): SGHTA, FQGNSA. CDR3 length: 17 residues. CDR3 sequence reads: CASSLRPDRAADQPQHF. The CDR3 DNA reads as TGTGCCAGCAGCTTACGTCCGGACAGGGCAGCGGATCAGCCCCAGCATTTT.

CDR3 bases: TGTGCCAGCAGCTTGAGGAGGGCAGTTATCCCCGGGGAGCTGTTTTTT. As protein: CASSLRRAVIPGELFF. V and J are TRBV5-6 and TRBJ2-2, with a weak D call TRBD2 (6 bases). The CDR3 is 16 amino acids. Germline CDR1 reads SGHDT; CDR2 reads YYEEEE. Trimming took 1 base from V and 6 from J, leaving 16 bases between them. Variable domain in full (rest from reference TRBV5-6 and TRBJ2-2): DAGVTQSPTHLIKTRGQQVTLRCSPKSGHDTVSWYQQALGQGPQFIFQYYEEEERQRGNFPDRFSGHQFPNYSSELNVNALLLGDSALYLCASSLRRAVIPGELFFGEGSRLTVL.

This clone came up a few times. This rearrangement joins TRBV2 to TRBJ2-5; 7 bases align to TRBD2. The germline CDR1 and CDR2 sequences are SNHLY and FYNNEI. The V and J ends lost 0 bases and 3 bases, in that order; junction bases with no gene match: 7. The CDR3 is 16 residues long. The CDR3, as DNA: TGTGCCAGCAGTGAAGCCTCCCTAGCGGTGGAAGAGACCCAGTACTTC. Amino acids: CASSEASLAVEETQYF.

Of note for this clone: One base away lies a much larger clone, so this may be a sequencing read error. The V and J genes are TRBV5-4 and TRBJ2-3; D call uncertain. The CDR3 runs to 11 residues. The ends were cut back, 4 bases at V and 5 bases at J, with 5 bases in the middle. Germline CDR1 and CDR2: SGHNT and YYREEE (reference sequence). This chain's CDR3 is CASSHGDTQYF. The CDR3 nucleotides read TGTGCCAGCAGCCACGGAGATACGCAGTATTTT.

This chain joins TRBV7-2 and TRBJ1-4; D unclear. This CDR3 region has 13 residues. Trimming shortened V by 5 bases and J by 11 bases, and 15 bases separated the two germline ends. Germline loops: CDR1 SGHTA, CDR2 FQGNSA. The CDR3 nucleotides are TGTGCCAGCAGCCCCGGACGCGGCGGGAAACTGTTTTTT. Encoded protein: CASSPGRGGKLFF.

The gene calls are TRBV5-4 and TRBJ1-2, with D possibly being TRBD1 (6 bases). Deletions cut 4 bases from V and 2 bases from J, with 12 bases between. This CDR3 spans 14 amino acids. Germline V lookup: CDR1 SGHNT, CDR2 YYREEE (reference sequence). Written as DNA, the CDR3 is TGTGCCAGCAGCACGGGACAAAGAAACTATGGCTACACCTTC. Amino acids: CASSTGQRNYGYTF.

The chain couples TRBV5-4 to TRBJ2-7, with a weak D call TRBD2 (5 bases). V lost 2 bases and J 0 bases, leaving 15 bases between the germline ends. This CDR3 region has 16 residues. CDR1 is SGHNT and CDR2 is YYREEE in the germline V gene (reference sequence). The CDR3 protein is CASSLPSAGLSYEQYF. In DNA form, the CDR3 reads TGTGCCAGCAGCTTACCCTCTGCGGGCCTCTCCTACGAGCAGTACTTC.

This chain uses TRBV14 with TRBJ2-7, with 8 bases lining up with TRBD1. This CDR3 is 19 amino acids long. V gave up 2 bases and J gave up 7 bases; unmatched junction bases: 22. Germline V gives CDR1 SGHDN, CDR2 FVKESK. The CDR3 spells CASSQSTPNTRDRRVEQYF. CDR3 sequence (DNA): TGTGCCAGCAGCCAATCCACACCCAATACCCGGGACAGGCGAGTAGAGCAGTACTTC. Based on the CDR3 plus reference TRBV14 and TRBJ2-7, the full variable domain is EAGVTQFPSHSVIEKGQTVTLRCDPISGHDNLYWYRRVMGKEIKFLLHFVKESKQDESGMPNNRFLAERTGGTYSTLKVQPAELEDSGVYFCASSQSTPNTRDRRVEQYFGPGTRLTVT.

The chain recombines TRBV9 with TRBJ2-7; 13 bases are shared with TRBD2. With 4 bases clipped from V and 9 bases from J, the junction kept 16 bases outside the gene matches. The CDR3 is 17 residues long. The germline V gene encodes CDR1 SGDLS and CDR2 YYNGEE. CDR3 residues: CASSPGQGGLAGTVQYF. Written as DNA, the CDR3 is TGTGCCAGCAGCCCGGGACAGGGGGGACTAGCGGGGACGGTGCAGTACTTC. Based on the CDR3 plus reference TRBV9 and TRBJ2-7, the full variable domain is DSGVTQTPKHLITATGQRVTLRCSPRSGDLSVYWYQQSLDQGLQFLIQYYNGEERAKGNILERFSAQQFPDLHSELNLSSLELGDSALYFCASSPGQGGLAGTVQYFGPGTRLTVT.

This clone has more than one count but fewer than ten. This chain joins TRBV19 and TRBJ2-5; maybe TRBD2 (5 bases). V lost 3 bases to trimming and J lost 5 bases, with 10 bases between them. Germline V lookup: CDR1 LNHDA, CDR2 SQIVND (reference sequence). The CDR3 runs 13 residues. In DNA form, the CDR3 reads TGTGCCAGTAGTATTAGAGGGCAGGAGACCCAGTACTTC. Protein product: CASSIRGQETQYF.

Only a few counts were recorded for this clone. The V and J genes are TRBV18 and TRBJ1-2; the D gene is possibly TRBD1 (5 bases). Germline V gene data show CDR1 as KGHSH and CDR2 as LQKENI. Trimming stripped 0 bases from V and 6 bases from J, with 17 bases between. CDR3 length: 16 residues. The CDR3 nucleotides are TGTGCCAGCTCACCACCGGCCAGGGTCGGCATCGATGGCTACACCTTC. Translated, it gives CASSPPARVGIDGYTF.

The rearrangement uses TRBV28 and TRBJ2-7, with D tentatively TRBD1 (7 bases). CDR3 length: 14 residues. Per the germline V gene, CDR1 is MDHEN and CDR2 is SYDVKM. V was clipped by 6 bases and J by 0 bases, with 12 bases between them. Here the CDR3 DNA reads TGTGCCAGCAGGGAGGGGGCGAGCTCCTACGAGCAGTACTTC. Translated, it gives CASREGASSYEQYF.